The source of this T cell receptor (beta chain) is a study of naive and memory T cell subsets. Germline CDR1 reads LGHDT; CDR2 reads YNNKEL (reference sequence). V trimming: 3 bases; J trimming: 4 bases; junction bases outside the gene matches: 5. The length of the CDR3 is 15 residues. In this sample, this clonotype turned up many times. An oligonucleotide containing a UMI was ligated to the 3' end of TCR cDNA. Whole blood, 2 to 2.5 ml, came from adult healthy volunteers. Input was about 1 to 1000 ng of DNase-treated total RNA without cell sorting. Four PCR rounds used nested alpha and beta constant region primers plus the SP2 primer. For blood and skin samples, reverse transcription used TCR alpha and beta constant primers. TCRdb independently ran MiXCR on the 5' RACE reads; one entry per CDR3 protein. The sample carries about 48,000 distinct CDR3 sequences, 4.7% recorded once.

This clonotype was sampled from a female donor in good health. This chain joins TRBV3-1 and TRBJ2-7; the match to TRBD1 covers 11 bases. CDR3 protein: CASSQRDRGLYEQYF. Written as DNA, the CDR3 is TGTGCCAGCAGCCAGAGGGACAGGGGGTTATACGAGCAGTACTTC.